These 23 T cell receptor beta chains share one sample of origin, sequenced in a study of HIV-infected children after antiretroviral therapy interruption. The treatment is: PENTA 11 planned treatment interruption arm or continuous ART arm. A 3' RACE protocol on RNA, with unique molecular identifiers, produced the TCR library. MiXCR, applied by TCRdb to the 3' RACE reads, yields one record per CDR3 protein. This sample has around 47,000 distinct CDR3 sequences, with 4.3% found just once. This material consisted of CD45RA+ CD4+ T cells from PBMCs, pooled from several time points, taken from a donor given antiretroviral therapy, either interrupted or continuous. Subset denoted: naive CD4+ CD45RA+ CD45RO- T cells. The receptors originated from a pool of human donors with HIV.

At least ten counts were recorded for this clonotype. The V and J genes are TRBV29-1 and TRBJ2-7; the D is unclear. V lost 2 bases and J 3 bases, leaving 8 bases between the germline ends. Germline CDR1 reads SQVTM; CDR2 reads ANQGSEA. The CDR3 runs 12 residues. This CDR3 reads CSVEIGRYEQYF. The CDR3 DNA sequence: TGCAGCGTTGAAATAGGGCGCTACGAGCAGTACTTC.

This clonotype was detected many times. CDR3 DNA sequence: TGTGCCAGCAGCCAATCGGACAAGCCCTACGAGCAGTACTTC. It is translated as CASSQSDKPYEQYF. J is TRBJ2-7 and V is TRBV3-1; possibly TRBD1 for D (5 bases). The germline gives CDR1 LGHDT, CDR2 YNNKEL (reference sequence). This CDR3 contains 14 residues. Trimming shortened V by 2 bases and J by 2 bases, and 10 bases separated the two germline ends.

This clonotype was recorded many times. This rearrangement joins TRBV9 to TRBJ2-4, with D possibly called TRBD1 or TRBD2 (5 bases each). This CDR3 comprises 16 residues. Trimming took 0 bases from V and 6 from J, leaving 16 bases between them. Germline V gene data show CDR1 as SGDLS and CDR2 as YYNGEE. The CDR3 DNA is TGTGCCAGCAGCGTAGCTTCTATGGGGGTAACAAACATTCAGTACTTC. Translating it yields CASSVASMGVTNIQYF.

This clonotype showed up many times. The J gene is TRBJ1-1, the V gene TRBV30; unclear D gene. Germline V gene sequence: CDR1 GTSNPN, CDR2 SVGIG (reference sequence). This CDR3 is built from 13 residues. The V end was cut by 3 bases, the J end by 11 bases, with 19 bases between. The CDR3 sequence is CAWRNRPPQRAFF. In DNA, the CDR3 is TGTGCCTGGAGAAACCGTCCTCCCCAACGGGCTTTCTTT.

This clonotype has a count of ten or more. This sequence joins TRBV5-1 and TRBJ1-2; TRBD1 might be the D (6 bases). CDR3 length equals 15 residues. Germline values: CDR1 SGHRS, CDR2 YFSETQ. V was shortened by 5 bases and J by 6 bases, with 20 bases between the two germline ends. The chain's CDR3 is CASRIQGTRAHGYTF. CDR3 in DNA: TGCGCCAGCAGAATACAGGGAACCCGAGCCCATGGCTACACCTTC.

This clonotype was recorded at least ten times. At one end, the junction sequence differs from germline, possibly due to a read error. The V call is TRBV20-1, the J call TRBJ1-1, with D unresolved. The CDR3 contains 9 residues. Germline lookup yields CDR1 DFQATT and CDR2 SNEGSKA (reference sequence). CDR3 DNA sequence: TGCAGTGCTAGAGAAGAAAGACTCTTT. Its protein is CSAREERLF.

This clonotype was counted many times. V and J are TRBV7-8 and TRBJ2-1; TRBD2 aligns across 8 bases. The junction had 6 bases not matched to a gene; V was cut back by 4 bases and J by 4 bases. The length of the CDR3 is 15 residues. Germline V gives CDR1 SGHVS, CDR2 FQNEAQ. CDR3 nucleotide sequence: TGTGCCAGCAGCTCAGAGGGACTAGTGTACAATGAGCAGTTCTTC. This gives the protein CASSSEGLVYNEQFF. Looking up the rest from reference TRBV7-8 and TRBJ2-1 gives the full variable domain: GAGVSQSPRYKVAKRGQDVALRCDPISGHVSLFWYQQALGQGPEFLTYFQNEAQLDKSGLPSDRFFAERPEGSVSTLKIQRTQQEDSAVYLCASSSEGLVYNEQFFGPGTRLTVL.

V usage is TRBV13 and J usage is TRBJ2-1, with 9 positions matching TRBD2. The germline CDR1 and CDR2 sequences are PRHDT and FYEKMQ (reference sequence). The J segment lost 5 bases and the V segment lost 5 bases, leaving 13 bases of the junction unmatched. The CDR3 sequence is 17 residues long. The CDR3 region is CASSLISLAGAHNEQFF. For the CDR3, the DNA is TGTGCCAGCAGCCTCATCTCTTTAGCGGGGGCACACAATGAGCAGTTCTTC.

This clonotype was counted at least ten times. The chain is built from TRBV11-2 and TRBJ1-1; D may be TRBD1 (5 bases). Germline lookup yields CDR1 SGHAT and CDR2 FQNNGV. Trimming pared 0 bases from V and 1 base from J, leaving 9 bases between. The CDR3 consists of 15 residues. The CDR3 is CASSLDTGKNTEAFF. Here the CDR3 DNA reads TGTGCCAGCAGCTTAGACACAGGAAAGAACACTGAAGCTTTCTTT.

CDR3 in amino acids: CASSSTVNGYTF. CDR3 DNA sequence: TGTGCCAGCAGTTCCACCGTAAATGGCTACACCTTC. The rearrangement joins TRBV28 to TRBJ1-2; no reliable D call. V was shortened by 4 bases and J by 6 bases, with 9 bases between the two germline ends. CDR1 and CDR2 from the germline V gene are MDHEN and SYDVKM. The CDR3 spans 12 residues.

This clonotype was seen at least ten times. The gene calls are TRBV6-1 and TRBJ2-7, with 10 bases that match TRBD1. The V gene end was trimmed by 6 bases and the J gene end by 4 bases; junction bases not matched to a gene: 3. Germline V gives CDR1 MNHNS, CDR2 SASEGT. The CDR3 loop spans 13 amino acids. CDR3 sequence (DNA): TGTGCCAGCAGGATGGGACAGGGGTACGAGCAGTACTTC. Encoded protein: CASRMGQGYEQYF.

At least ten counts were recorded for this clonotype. DNA of the CDR3: TGCGCCAGCAGTAAGGACAGTATGGCCGGATCGTCGGTCGAGCAGTACTTC. Its translation: CASSKDSMAGSSVEQYF. The chain couples TRBV5-1 to TRBJ2-7, with D perhaps TRBD1 (6 bases). Germline V gene data show CDR1 as SGHRS and CDR2 as YFSETQ. Between the trimmed V and J ends, which lost 5 bases and 6 bases, there was a span of 27 bases. CDR3 length equals 17 residues.

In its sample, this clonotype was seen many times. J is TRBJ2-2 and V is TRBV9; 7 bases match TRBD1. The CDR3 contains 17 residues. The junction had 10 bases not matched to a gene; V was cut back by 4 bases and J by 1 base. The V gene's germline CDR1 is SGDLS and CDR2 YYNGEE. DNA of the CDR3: TGTGCCAGCAGCTTCAAATCCGGGACAGAGAACACCGGGGAGCTGTTTTTT. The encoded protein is CASSFKSGTENTGELFF.

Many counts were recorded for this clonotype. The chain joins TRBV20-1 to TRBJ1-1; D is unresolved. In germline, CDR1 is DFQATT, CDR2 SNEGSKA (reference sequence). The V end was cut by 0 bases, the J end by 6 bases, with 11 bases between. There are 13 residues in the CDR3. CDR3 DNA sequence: TGCAGTGCTAGAGATTCGAGCGGGGCTGAAGCTTTCTTT. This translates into CSARDSSGAEAFF.

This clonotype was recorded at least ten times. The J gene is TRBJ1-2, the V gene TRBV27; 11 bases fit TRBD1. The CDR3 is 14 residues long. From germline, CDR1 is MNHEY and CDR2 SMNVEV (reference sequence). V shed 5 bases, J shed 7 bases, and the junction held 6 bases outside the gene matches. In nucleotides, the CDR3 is TGTGCCAGCAGTGAGGACAGGGGGCTGAGTGGCTACACCTTC. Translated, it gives CASSEDRGLSGYTF.

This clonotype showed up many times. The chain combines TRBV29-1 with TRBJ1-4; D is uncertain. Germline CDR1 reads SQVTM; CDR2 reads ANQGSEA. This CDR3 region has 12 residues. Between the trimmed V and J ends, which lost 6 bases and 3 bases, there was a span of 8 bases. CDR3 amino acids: CSVNQPNEKLFF. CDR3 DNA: TGCAGCGTCAACCAGCCTAATGAAAAACTGTTTTTT.

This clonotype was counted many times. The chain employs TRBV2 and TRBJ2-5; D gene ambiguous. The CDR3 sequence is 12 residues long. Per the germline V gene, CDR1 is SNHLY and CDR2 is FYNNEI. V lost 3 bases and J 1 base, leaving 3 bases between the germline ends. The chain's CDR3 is CASSDRQETQYF. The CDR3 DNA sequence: TGTGCCAGCAGTGACCGCCAAGAGACCCAGTACTTC.

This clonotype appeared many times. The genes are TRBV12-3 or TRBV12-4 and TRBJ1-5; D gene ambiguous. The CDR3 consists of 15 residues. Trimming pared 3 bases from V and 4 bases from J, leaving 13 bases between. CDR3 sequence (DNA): TGTGCCAGCAGTTTGGGCCGGGAGACTAATCAGCCCCAGCATTTT. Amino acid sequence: CASSLGRETNQPQHF.

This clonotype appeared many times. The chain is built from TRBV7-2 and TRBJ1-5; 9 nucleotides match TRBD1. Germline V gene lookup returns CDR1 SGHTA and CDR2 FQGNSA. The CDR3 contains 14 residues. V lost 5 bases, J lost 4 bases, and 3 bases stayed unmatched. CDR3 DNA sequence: TGTGCCAGCAGCATTGACAGGGGGAATCAGCCCCAGCATTTT. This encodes CASSIDRGNQPQHF.

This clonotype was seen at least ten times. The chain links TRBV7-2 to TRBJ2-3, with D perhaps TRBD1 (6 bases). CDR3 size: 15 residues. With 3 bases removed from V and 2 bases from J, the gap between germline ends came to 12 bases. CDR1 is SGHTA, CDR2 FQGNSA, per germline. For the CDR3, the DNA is TGTGCCAGCAGCTTGGGACACGCTACCACAGATACGCAGTATTTT. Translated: CASSLGHATTDTQYF.

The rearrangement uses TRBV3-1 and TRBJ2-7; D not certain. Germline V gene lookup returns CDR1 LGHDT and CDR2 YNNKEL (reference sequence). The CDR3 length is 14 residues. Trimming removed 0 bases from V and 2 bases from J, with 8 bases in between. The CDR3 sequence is CASSQDNRAYEQYF. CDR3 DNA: TGTGCCAGCAGCCAAGATAACCGAGCCTACGAGCAGTACTTC.

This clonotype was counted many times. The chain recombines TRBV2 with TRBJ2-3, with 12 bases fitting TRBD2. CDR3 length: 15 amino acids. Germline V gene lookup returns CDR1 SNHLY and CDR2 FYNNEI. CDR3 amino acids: CAGRTSGASTDTQYF. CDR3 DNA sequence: TGTGCAGGGAGGACTAGCGGGGCTAGCACAGATACGCAGTATTTT.

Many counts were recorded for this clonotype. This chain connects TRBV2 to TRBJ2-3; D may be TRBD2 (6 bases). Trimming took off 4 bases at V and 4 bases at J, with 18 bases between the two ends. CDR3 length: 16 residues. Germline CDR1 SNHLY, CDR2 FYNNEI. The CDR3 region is CASSGHPGVRADTQYF. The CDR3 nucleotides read TGTGCCAGCAGTGGCCATCCGGGGGTGAGGGCAGATACGCAGTATTTT.